The source of this T cell receptor beta chain is a study of blood T cell repertoires in COVID-19. At the level of the study: From T cells, B-cell-depleted T cells, or PBMCs came the material, which was cDNA or gDNA.

With 9 bases clipped from V and 8 bases from J, the junction kept 7 bases outside the gene matches. The CDR3 loop spans 13 amino acids. Germline V gene sequence: CDR1 LNHDA, CDR2 SQIVND (reference sequence). In the study's own analysis: Estimated nucleated cell counts came from reference gene primer amplification. Assay: immunoSEQ multiplex PCR; the TCRdb copy retains only in-frame clones and omits some. V, J and clone size are those of that table, while D and trimming were read from the DNA. The table records 450,000 to 500,000 clones, 87% of them present only once. Recruitment covered about 25 US areas and drew participants whose ages spanned roughly 18 to 89 years. Symptom resolution, clearance, or two negative PCRs marked donors in Cohort 3 as recovered.

The sequenced sample was PBMCs or T cells enriched from blood (not recorded which). The V call is TRBV19, the J call TRBJ1-4, with 9 bases aligning to TRBD1. The origin of this receptor is a woman in her late teens or twenties who had recovered from COVID-19. CDR3 sequence: CARTGQGCEKLFF. The CDR3 DNA follows: TGTGCCAGAACGGGACAGGGTTGCGAAAAACTGTTTTTT.